These T cell receptor beta chains were read from a single sample in a study of blood T cell repertoires in COVID-19. Produced via immunoSEQ multiplex PCR; TCRdb's table is partial and in-frame only. Of some 300,000 clones listed, about nine tenths were seen once; the top ten hold 2.5% to 3.5%. Sequenced material: PBMCs or T cells enriched from blood (not recorded which). These receptors were taken from a woman in her 50s who had been exposed to COVID-19. Each CDR3 is given with its conserved first and last residue. The D gene is left open where the match is weak. A clone size is listed for some rows: how often the clone was seen (once, few, many), or a class if it is expanded.

d_gene,abundance,len,j_gene,v_gene,CDR3nt,CDR3aa
TRBD1,NA,15,TRBJ1-5,TRBV9,TGTGCCAGCAGCGGGGGGACAGGGCGCAATCAGCCCCAGCATTTT,CASSGGTGRNQPQHF
NA,NA,16,TRBJ1-3,TRBV9,TGTGCCAGCAGCGTAGAGCCAGGTACTTCTGGAAACACCATATATTTT,CASSVEPGTSGNTIYF
TRBD1,NA,16,TRBJ2-3,TRBV7-9,TGTGCCAGCAGCTACGCGTGGGACAGGGACACTTCGACGCAGTATTTT,CASSYAWDRDTSTQYF
TRBD2,once,15,TRBJ2-2,TRBV7-8,TGTGCCAGCAGCTGGGGACTAGCCAAGACCGGGGAGCTGTTTTTT,CASSWGLAKTGELFF
NA,NA,14,TRBJ2-7,TRBV2,TGTGCCAGCAGTGAAGAAGGACATTTCGGCGAGCAGTACTTC,CASSEEGHFGEQYF
NA,NA,17,TRBJ1-4,TRBV5-6,TGTGCCAGCAGCTTGGATCGGGGGTCTGCAACTAATGAAAAACTGTTTTTT,CASSLDRGSATNEKLFF
TRBD1,NA,15,TRBJ2-2,TRBV10-3,TGTGCCATCAGTGAAGACAGGGGGAACACCGGGGAGCTGTTTTTT,CAISEDRGNTGELFF
TRBD1,NA,12,TRBJ1-2,TRBV6-5,TGTGCCAGTTGGGACAGGGCGGGCGGCTACACCTTC,CASWDRAGGYTF
TRBD1,NA,15,TRBJ1-6,TRBV6-2/TRBV6-3,TGTGCCAGCAGCACCCGGGACAGGGATAATTCACCCCTCCACTTT,CASSTRDRDNSPLHF
TRBD2,NA,15,TRBJ2-1,TRBV19,TGTGCCAGTACTTTGGCGGGGGGGCAATTGGATGAGCAGTTCTTC,CASTLAGGQLDEQFF
NA,NA,14,TRBJ1-5,TRBV19,TGTGCCAGTAGTGGGGGGACCCCGGATCAGCCCCAGCATTTT,CASSGGTPDQPQHF
TRBD1,NA,19,TRBJ1-4,TRBV6-1,TGTGCCAGCAGTGGTTCCGGGACAGGGTTTCTAATGGCTAATGAAAAACTGTTTTTT,CASSGSGTGFLMANEKLFF
TRBD1,NA,14,TRBJ1-1,TRBV5-1,TGCGCCAGCAGCCCTCAGGGGGCTAACACTGAAGCTTTCTTT,CASSPQGANTEAFF
TRBD1,NA,14,TRBJ1-6,TRBV5-6,TGTGCCAGCAGCGCCCGACAGGGGCGATCACCCCTCCACTTT,CASSARQGRSPLHF
TRBD1,NA,14,TRBJ1-1,TRBV12-5,TGTGCTAGTGGGCTCTCCCCGGGACAGGGTGAAGCTTTCTTT,CASGLSPGQGEAFF
NA,once,14,TRBJ2-2,TRBV2,TGTGCCAGCAGTGGGACACCGAACACCGGGGAGCTGTTTTTT,CASSGTPNTGELFF
TRBD1,NA,16,TRBJ2-1,TRBV5-1,TGCGCCAGCAGCGTCTTCGGGACAGGGCCCGGTAATGAGCAGTTCTTC,CASSVFGTGPGNEQFF
TRBD1,NA,14,TRBJ1-5,TRBV19,TGTGCCAGTAGTACGGGACAGGAGAATCAGCCCCAGCATTTT,CASSTGQENQPQHF
TRBD1,NA,16,TRBJ2-7,TRBV5-4,TGTGCCAGCAGAGCTAAGGGACAGGGGGCATCCTACGAGCAGTACTTC,CASRAKGQGASYEQYF
NA,NA,15,TRBJ1-4,TRBV7-9,TGTGCCAGCAGCTACACAGGGAACACTAATGAAAAACTGTTTTTT,CASSYTGNTNEKLFF
TRBD1,NA,15,TRBJ2-7,TRBV5-1,TGCGCCAGCAGCTTGGCGGGGACAGGTTTCGGAGAGCAGTACTTC,CASSLAGTGFGEQYF
NA,NA,16,TRBJ1-2,TRBV4-2,TGTGCCAGCAGCCAGAGGGCGCGGGGGGCCACCTATGGCTACACCTTC,CASSQRARGATYGYTF
NA,NA,14,TRBJ1-3,TRBV6-1,TGTGCCAGCAGTGAAGCCAGGAATGGAAACACCATATATTTT,CASSEARNGNTIYF
TRBD1,NA,14,TRBJ1-2,TRBV19,TGTGCCAGTAGTATGGGACAGGGCCCCTATGGCTACACCTTC,CASSMGQGPYGYTF
TRBD1,NA,16,TRBJ2-2,TRBV7-8,TGTGCCAGCAGCTCCAGACAGGGTCCGAACACCGGGGAGCTGTTTTTT,CASSSRQGPNTGELFF
NA,NA,14,TRBJ2-5,TRBV6-2/TRBV6-3,TGTGCCAGCAGTTTCGCGGGGCTCGGGGAGACCCAGTACTTC,CASSFAGLGETQYF
NA,NA,15,TRBJ2-7,TRBV27,TGTGCCAGCAGTGTAACTAGCCAAAGCTCCTACGAGCAGTACTTC,CASSVTSQSSYEQYF
NA,NA,13,TRBJ1-1,TRBV7-9,TGTGCCAGCAGCTTCCTTATGAACACTGAAGCTTTCTTT,CASSFLMNTEAFF
TRBD2,NA,17,TRBJ2-3,TRBV4-1,TGCGCCAGCAGCCTGGGGACTAGCGGGACGCGCACAGATACGCAGTATTTT,CASSLGTSGTRTDTQYF
NA,NA,14,TRBJ2-1,TRBV7-2,TGTGCCAGCAGTCCTTGGGCAGTCGGTTATGAGCAGTTCTTC,CASSPWAVGYEQFF
TRBD1,NA,15,TRBJ2-7,TRBV30,TGTGCCTGGAGTGTGGATTGGACAGGGATTAACGAGCAGTACTTC,CAWSVDWTGINEQYF
TRBD1,NA,14,TRBJ1-2,TRBV2,TGTGCCAGCAGTGTTCCGGGACAGGGGAATGGCTACACCTTC,CASSVPGQGNGYTF
TRBD1,NA,17,TRBJ1-3,TRBV2,TGTGCCAGCAGTAATCAGGGACAGGTGCTCTCTGGAAACACCATATATTTT,CASSNQGQVLSGNTIYF
TRBD2,NA,17,TRBJ2-3,TRBV10-2,TGCGCCAGCAGTGGGGTTAGCGGGGCGAGAAGCACAGATACGCAGTATTTT,CASSGVSGARSTDTQYF
NA,NA,16,TRBJ1-4,TRBV7-8,TGTGCCAGCAGCAACTACGGTACGGGGGATGGTGAAAAACTGTTTTTT,CASSNYGTGDGEKLFF
NA,NA,13,TRBJ2-7,TRBV19,TGTGCCAGTAGTACAGGTACAACCTACGAGCAGTACTTC,CASSTGTTYEQYF
NA,NA,15,TRBJ2-1,TRBV5-1,TGCGCCAGCAGTTCTCTAGCGTCCCAACCCAATGAGCAGTTCTTC,CASSSLASQPNEQFF
NA,NA,16,TRBJ2-6,TRBV3-1/TRBV3-2,TGTGCCAGCAGCCAAACCACAGGGTCTGGGGCCAACGTCCTGACTTTC,CASSQTTGSGANVLTF
NA,NA,13,TRBJ2-5,TRBV29-1,TGCAGCGTTGATAGGGGGATTCAAGAGACCCAGTACTTC,CSVDRGIQETQYF
NA,NA,14,TRBJ1-5,TRBV3-1/TRBV3-2,TGTGCCAGCAGCCTTCAGGGGTACAATCAGCCCCAGCATTTT,CASSLQGYNQPQHF
NA,NA,10,TRBJ1-2,TRBV20-1,TGCAGCGGGACTAACTATGGCTACACCTTC,CSGTNYGYTF
NA,NA,12,TRBJ1-6,TRBV28,TGTGCCAGCAGTCAATTACAAGTCTTCCTCCACTTT,CASSQLQVFLHF
TRBD1,few,15,TRBJ2-1,TRBV10-3,TGTGCCATCAGTCCAAGACAGGGGGAGCGGAATGAGCAGTTCTTC,CAISPRQGERNEQFF
TRBD1,NA,13,TRBJ1-1,TRBV6-6,TGTGCCAGCAGTGGGACAGTATACACTGAAGCTTTCTTT,CASSGTVYTEAFF
TRBD2,NA,14,TRBJ2-3,TRBV5-4,TGTGCCAGCAGCTTGGGGACTAGCGCAGATACGCAGTATTTT,CASSLGTSADTQYF
TRBD1,NA,16,TRBJ1-2,TRBV5-5,TGTGCCAGCAGCTGGTGGGACAGGGCAGCTAACTATGGCTACACCTTC,CASSWWDRAANYGYTF
NA,NA,19,TRBJ1-5,TRBV28,TGTGCCAGCAAAGCGGCTTGGGGTTCGGGCCTACATGGGAATCAGCCCCAGCATTTT,CASKAAWGSGLHGNQPQHF
NA,NA,16,TRBJ2-1,TRBV19,TGTGCCAGTAGTATGTCTAGAGTCACCCAATACAATGAGCAGTTCTTC,CASSMSRVTQYNEQFF
NA,NA,13,TRBJ2-1,TRBV10-3,TGTGCCATCGGGGACAACTCCTACAATGAGCAGTTCTTC,CAIGDNSYNEQFF
TRBD1,NA,13,TRBJ1-2,TRBV11-2,TGTGCCAGCAGCTTAGCAGGGGGCTATGGCTACACCTTC,CASSLAGGYGYTF
NA,NA,14,TRBJ1-5,TRBV1,TGCACCAGCAGAAACAGGGTGTTTATACAGCCCCAGCATTTT,CTSRNRVFIQPQHF
TRBD1,NA,14,TRBJ1-3,TRBV7-2,TGTGCCAGCAGCCAGTGGGACAGTGGAAACACCATATATTTT,CASSQWDSGNTIYF
NA,few,13,TRBJ1-4,TRBV12-3/TRBV12-4,TGTGCCAGCGTGACGGGGGCTAATGAAAAACTGTTTTTT,CASVTGANEKLFF
NA,NA,13,TRBJ1-1,TRBV27,TGTGCCAGCAGCTACAGGGATCCCACTGAAGCTTTCTTT,CASSYRDPTEAFF
TRBD1,NA,18,TRBJ1-1,TRBV4-1,TGCGCCAGCAGCCACACGTTCATAAACAGGGGAATTGACACTGAAGCTTTCTTT,CASSHTFINRGIDTEAFF
NA,NA,15,TRBJ2-2,TRBV2,TGTGCCAGCAGTCGTGGGCTATCGAACACCGGGGAGCTGTTTTTT,CASSRGLSNTGELFF